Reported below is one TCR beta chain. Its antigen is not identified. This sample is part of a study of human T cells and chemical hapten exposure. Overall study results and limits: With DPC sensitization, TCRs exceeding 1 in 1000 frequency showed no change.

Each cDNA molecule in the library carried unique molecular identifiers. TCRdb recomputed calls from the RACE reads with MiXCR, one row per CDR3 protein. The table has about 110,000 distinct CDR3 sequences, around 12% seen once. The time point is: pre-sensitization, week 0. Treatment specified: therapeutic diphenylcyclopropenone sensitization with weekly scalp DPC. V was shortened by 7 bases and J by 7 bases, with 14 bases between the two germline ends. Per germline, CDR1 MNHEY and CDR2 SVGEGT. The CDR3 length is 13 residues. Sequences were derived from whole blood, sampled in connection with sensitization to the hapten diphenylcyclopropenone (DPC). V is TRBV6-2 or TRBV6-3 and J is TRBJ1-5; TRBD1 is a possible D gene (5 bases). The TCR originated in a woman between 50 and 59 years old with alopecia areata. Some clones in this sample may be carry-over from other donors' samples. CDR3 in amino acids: CASMGFTGQPQHF. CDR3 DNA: TGTGCCAGCATGGGATTTACAGGCCAGCCCCAGCATTTT.